The clone carrying this T cell receptor (beta chain) was seen a few times. The antigen is undetermined. This sample was included in a study of identical twins. Broader study findings: Without tracking the same donors, conclusions rested on cross-sectional statistical analysis. The abundant beta clonotypes from cord blood had fewer insertions, and memory repertoires had none of this. Shared out-of-frame alpha sequences (those common to twins) showed excess low generation probability. Analyses of zero insertions could, in part, be confounded by invariant MAIT and iNKT cells.

One entry per CDR3 protein results from TCRdb running MiXCR on the 5' RACE reads. Of around 1.7 million distinct CDR3 sequences listed, around a third are singletons. Trimming removed 3 bases from V and 7 bases from J; junction bases left unmatched: 9. This CDR3 is 14 amino acids long. Looked up from germline, CDR1 is DFQATT and CDR2 is SNEGSKA (reference sequence). The TCR originated in a newborn girl in good health. The material sequenced was cord blood. The J gene is TRBJ2-1, the V gene TRBV20-1; 7 bases are shared with TRBD2. The chain's CDR3 is CSASGRPKRNEQFF. In DNA, the CDR3 is TGCAGTGCTAGCGGGAGGCCCAAGAGGAATGAGCAGTTCTTC.